A single sample gave rise to the 30 T cell receptor beta chains below, sequenced in a study of shared clonotypes between healthy human individuals. Profiling relied on immunoSEQ multiplex PCR, and the TCRdb table lists in-frame clones only, not all of them. The data show about 380,000 clones, about 97% seen once. Material for sequencing was memory CD8+ T cells sorted from blood. Subset in this sample: CD45RO+ cells pooled with CCR7-negative TemRA cells. These receptors all come from a man under 40 in good health.

This clone has only one observation. The V gene is TRBV19, the J gene TRBJ1-5; tentatively, D is TRBD1 (5 bases). The CDR3 has 15 amino acids. V was cut by 3 bases and J by 7 bases, with 16 bases left in between. Germline CDR1 is LNHDA and CDR2 is SQIVND (reference sequence). The CDR3 sequence: CASSMGDRGIQPQHF. The CDR3, as DNA: TGTGCCAGTAGTATGGGGGACCGCGGGATCCAGCCCCAGCATTTT.

This clone has just one count. This chain uses TRBV18 with TRBJ1-3; TRBD1 might be the D (6 bases). Germline V gene lookup returns CDR1 KGHSH and CDR2 LQKENI. Trimming left V 8 bases short and J 0 bases short, with 11 bases between. This CDR3 has 14 residues. CDR3 DNA: TGTGCCAGCCTCCGGGACAACTCTGGAAACACCATATATTTT. Its protein product is CASLRDNSGNTIYF. The full variable domain, rest sourced from reference TRBV18 and TRBJ1-3, is NAGVMQNPRHLVRRRGQEARLRCSPMKGHSHVYWYRQLPEEGLKFMVYLQKENIIDESGMPKERFSAEFPKEGPSILRIQQVVRGDSAAYFCASLRDNSGNTIYFGEGSWLTVV.

The J gene is TRBJ2-5, the V gene TRBV5-4, with D perhaps TRBD2 (7 bases). V dropped 4 bases and J dropped 11 bases, with 21 bases sitting between them. Per the germline V gene, CDR1 is SGHNT and CDR2 is YYREEE (reference sequence). This CDR3 comprises 14 residues. The CDR3 nucleotides read TGTGCCAGCAGCAAACGGGGGGAAACAGGGTTACAGTACTTC. Its protein product is CASSKRGETGLQYF.

The chain employs TRBV5-1 and TRBJ2-5, with D possibly TRBD1 on 6 matching bases. Germline assignment: CDR1 SGHRS and CDR2 YFSETQ. V shed 3 bases and J shed 3 bases, with 12 bases lying between them. This CDR3 contains 14 residues. This chain's CDR3 is CASSSGASKETQYF. The CDR3 nucleotides read TGCGCCAGCAGCTCAGGGGCATCCAAAGAGACCCAGTACTTC.

V and J are TRBV7-9 and TRBJ2-2; D possibly corresponds to TRBD2 (5 bases). Germline values: CDR1 SEHNR, CDR2 FQNEAQ (reference sequence). The CDR3 runs 17 residues. With 0 bases removed from V and 4 bases from J, the gap between germline ends came to 15 bases. The CDR3 sequence: CASSLAASGAGTGELFF. The CDR3 bases are TGTGCCAGCAGCTTAGCGGCGAGCGGTGCGGGCACCGGGGAGCTGTTTTTT.

This clone was counted once. The V gene is TRBV5-8, the J gene TRBJ2-7; 11 positions match TRBD2. CDR1 and CDR2 from the germline V gene are SGHTS and YDEGEE. V shed 3 bases and J 2 bases; nucleotides not matched to a gene: 7. The CDR3 runs 16 residues. CDR3 DNA: TGTGCCAGCAGCTCCAGGACTAGCGGGTCCCCCTACGAGCAGTACTTC. The encoded protein is CASSSRTSGSPYEQYF.

The chain is built from TRBV27 and TRBJ2-5; 11 bases are a match to TRBD2. The CDR3 has 13 residues. Trimming at V came to 6 bases and at J to 6 bases, leaving 3 bases not matched to a gene. Germline V CDR1 and CDR2: MNHEY, SMNVEV (reference sequence). The CDR3 spells CASSRTSGQTQYF. CDR3 bases: TGTGCCAGCAGCCGGACTAGCGGGCAGACCCAGTACTTC.

The chain carries TRBV7-6 and TRBJ2-7; D might be TRBD2 (6 bases). Per the germline V gene, CDR1 is SGHVS and CDR2 is FNYEAQ. V was clipped by 1 base and J by 0 bases, with 13 bases between them. The CDR3 length is 16 residues. CDR3 sequence reads: CASSLGQRADSYEQYF. CDR3 nucleotides: TGTGCCAGCAGCTTAGGGCAGCGGGCTGACTCCTACGAGCAGTACTTC.

The chain carries TRBV29-1 and TRBJ2-7, with a tentative D call TRBD1 (7 bases). Trimming left V 0 bases short and J 5 bases short, with 17 bases between. The CDR3 runs 15 residues. The germline V gene encodes CDR1 SQVTM and CDR2 ANQGSEA. CDR3 bases: TGCAGCGTTGAAGATCTGGCAGGGGGGATCCACGAGCAGTACTTC. Residues: CSVEDLAGGIHEQYF.

The CDR3 spells CASSLLGQGLYEQYF. CDR3 DNA sequence: TGTGCCAGCAGTTTACTGGGACAGGGACTCTACGAGCAGTACTTC. The chain couples TRBV28 to TRBJ2-7; 9 bases are a match to TRBD1. The V gene end was trimmed by 2 bases and the J gene end by 3 bases; junction bases not matched to a gene: 5. CDR3 length: 15 residues. Per the germline V gene, CDR1 is MDHEN and CDR2 is SYDVKM. Supplemented by reference TRBV28 and TRBJ2-7, the full variable domain reads DVKVTQSSRYLVKRTGEKVFLECVQDMDHENMFWYRQDPGLGLRLIYFSYDVKMKEKGDIPEGYSVSREKKERFSLILESASTNQTSMYLCASSLLGQGLYEQYFGPGTRLTVT.

This chain uses TRBV2 with TRBJ2-3, with TRBD2 as a possible D gene (5 bases). Germline CDR1 reads SNHLY; CDR2 reads FYNNEI. The CDR3 is 16 amino acids. V was trimmed by 3 bases and J by 1 base, leaving 14 bases between them. This CDR3 is CASSDRSGGGTDTQYF. In DNA form, the CDR3 reads TGTGCCAGCAGTGATCGATCTGGAGGTGGCACAGATACGCAGTATTTT.

The chain joins TRBV2 to TRBJ2-1; TRBD2 agrees at 7 bases. After removal of 6 bases from V and 3 bases from J, the junction contained 5 bases not matched to a gene. Germline V gives CDR1 SNHLY, CDR2 FYNNEI. This CDR3 is built from 14 residues. The CDR3 sequence: CASSIRDYYNEQFF. In DNA form, the CDR3 reads TGTGCCAGCAGCATCCGGGACTACTACAATGAGCAGTTCTTC.

The rearrangement links TRBV9 to TRBJ1-3, with unresolved D. Germline V gene lookup returns CDR1 SGDLS and CDR2 YYNGEE. The CDR3 has 14 residues. The V gene lost 4 bases and the J gene lost 3 bases, with 11 bases spanning the gap. The CDR3 DNA follows: TGTGCCAGCAGCCGGAGGAGGGATGGAAACACCATATATTTT. This sequence encodes CASSRRRDGNTIYF.

This sequence joins TRBV9 and TRBJ1-2; D gene unclear. The V end lost 3 bases, the J end lost 7 bases, and 13 bases lay between the germline ends. This CDR3 has 13 amino acids. CDR1 and CDR2 (germline): SGDLS, YYNGEE. The CDR3 region is CASSGVRAGGYTF. For the CDR3, the DNA is TGTGCCAGCAGCGGCGTTCGGGCCGGTGGCTACACCTTC.

This clone was counted once. The chain combines TRBV5-4 with TRBJ2-4; TRBD1 is a possible D gene (5 bases). V was clipped by 5 bases and J by 1 base, with 13 bases between them. Germline CDR1 SGHNT, CDR2 YYREEE (reference sequence). This CDR3 has 15 amino acids. The CDR3 nucleotides are TGTGCCAGCAGGCCGGACATTAAGGCCAAAAACATTCAGTACTTC. Its protein product is CASRPDIKAKNIQYF.

The gene calls are TRBV11-3 and TRBJ2-2; unclear D gene. CDR3 length: 13 amino acids. Germline V gene sequence: CDR1 SGHNT, CDR2 YENEEA. V was shortened by 2 bases and J by 4 bases, with 5 bases between the two germline ends. CDR3 loop: CASSLTGTGELFF. Here the CDR3 DNA reads TGTGCCAGCAGCTTAACGGGCACCGGGGAGCTGTTTTTT. The full variable domain, completed using reference TRBV11-3 and TRBJ2-2, is EAGVVQSPRYKIIEKKQPVAFWCNPISGHNTLYWYLQNLGQGPELLIRYENEEAVDDSQLPKDRFSAERLKGVDSTLKIQPAELGDSAVYLCASSLTGTGELFFGEGSRLTVL.

The V gene is TRBV4-1, the J gene TRBJ2-4; 10 nucleotides agree with TRBD2. The germline CDR1 and CDR2 sequences are MGHRA and YSYEKL. With 0 bases clipped from V and 0 bases from J, the junction kept 8 bases outside the gene matches. The CDR3 has 19 amino acids. The CDR3 here is CASSQDYLAGELAKNIQYF. The CDR3, as DNA: TGCGCCAGCAGCCAAGATTACCTAGCGGGAGAGCTAGCCAAAAACATTCAGTACTTC.

The gene calls are TRBV7-9 and TRBJ1-3; D gene uncertain. Germline V gene lookup returns CDR1 SEHNR and CDR2 FQNEAQ (reference sequence). Trimming shortened V by 3 bases and J by 4 bases, and 4 bases separated the two germline ends. The CDR3 covers 12 residues. This chain's CDR3 is CASSFVGNTIYF. DNA of the CDR3: TGTGCCAGCAGCTTCGTGGGAAACACCATATATTTT.

This clone was seen once. The chain uses TRBV5-8 and TRBJ1-1, with D unresolved. Trimming took 1 base from V and 4 from J, leaving 8 bases between them. This CDR3 contains 13 residues. Per germline, CDR1 SGHTS and CDR2 YDEGEE. DNA for the CDR3: TGTGCCAGCAGCTTGTTTAAAGGCACTGAAGCTTTCTTT. This translates into CASSLFKGTEAFF.

As to this clone: Other DNA sequences in this specimen translate into the identical CDR3. The chain combines TRBV7-2 with TRBJ2-7; D ambiguous. The CDR3 covers 12 residues. V shed 5 bases and J shed 0 bases, with 5 bases lying between them. Germline-derived CDR1 and CDR2 are SGHTA and FQGNSA. Here the CDR3 reads CASSRSSYEQYF. CDR3 nucleotide sequence: TGTGCCAGCAGCAGGAGCTCCTACGAGCAGTACTTC.

The V gene is TRBV2, the J gene TRBJ1-4; D is possibly TRBD1 (6 bases). Germline assignment: CDR1 SNHLY and CDR2 FYNNEI. V shed 4 bases and J shed 0 bases, with 12 bases lying between them. The CDR3 consists of 16 residues. CDR3 sequence: CASSVSRGATNEKLFF. In DNA form, the CDR3 reads TGTGCCAGCAGTGTCAGCAGGGGAGCAACTAATGAAAAACTGTTTTTT.

CDR3 in amino acids: CASSPIRGTEAFF. CDR3 sequence (DNA): TGTGCCAGCAGTCCAATAAGAGGCACTGAAGCTTTCTTT. The gene calls are TRBV6-6 and TRBJ1-1; unclear D gene. V was trimmed by 5 bases and J by 4 bases, leaving 11 bases between them. This CDR3 has 13 residues. The germline CDR1 and CDR2 sequences are MNHNY and SVGAGI (reference sequence).

V usage is TRBV28 and J usage is TRBJ1-1; no clear D. Germline CDR1 is MDHEN and CDR2 is SYDVKM. V was pared by 3 bases and J by 1 base, with 3 bases between. This CDR3 spans 12 amino acids. The CDR3 reads CASSFGNTEAFF. DNA of the CDR3: TGTGCCAGCAGTTTCGGGAACACTGAAGCTTTCTTT.

V gene TRBV6-6 combines with J gene TRBJ2-3, with 7 bases lining up with TRBD2. V shed 4 bases, J shed 3 bases, and the junction held 7 bases outside the gene matches. Germline assignment: CDR1 MNHNY and CDR2 SVGAGI (reference sequence). The CDR3 runs to 15 residues. CDR3 amino acids: CASSSGLAVTDTQYF. CDR3 nucleotide sequence: TGTGCCAGCAGTTCGGGCCTAGCGGTTACAGATACGCAGTATTTT.

V and J are TRBV29-1 and TRBJ2-3; D may be TRBD1 (5 bases). Germline assignment: CDR1 SQVTM and CDR2 ANQGSEA. V shed 6 bases and J shed 4 bases, with 14 bases lying between them. The CDR3 has 13 residues. The CDR3: CSVSRGRADTQYF. The CDR3 bases are TGCAGCGTGAGTAGGGGCAGGGCAGATACGCAGTATTTT.

The table lists this clone with a count of one. The chain uses TRBV4-1 and TRBJ2-7; D gene uncertain. V was pared by 1 base and J by 1 base, with 14 bases between. There are 16 residues in the CDR3. CDR1 and CDR2 from the germline V gene are MGHRA and YSYEKL. The CDR3 here is CASSQVGQEPSYEQYF. CDR3 sequence (DNA): TGCGCCAGCAGCCAAGTTGGTCAGGAACCTTCCTACGAGCAGTACTTC.

This clone has only a few counts. The identical CDR3 is also encoded by other nucleotide sequences in the sample. This chain links TRBV5-1 with TRBJ2-1; 7 bases match TRBD2. The CDR3 covers 15 residues. CDR1 and CDR2 from the germline V gene are SGHRS and YFSETQ. The ends lost 2 bases at V and 0 bases at J; junction bases unmatched: 2. In DNA, the CDR3 is TGCGCCAGCAGCTTCGGCGGGAGCTCCTACAATGAGCAGTTCTTC. Translating gives CASSFGGSSYNEQFF. Drawing the rest from reference TRBV5-1 and TRBJ2-1, the complete variable domain is KAGVTQTPRYLIKTRGQQVTLSCSPISGHRSVSWYQQTPGQGLQFLFEYFSETQRNKGNFPGRFSGRQFSNSRSEMNVSTLELGDSALYLCASSFGGSSYNEQFFGPGTRLTVL.

The chain carries TRBV7-9 and TRBJ2-2; 12 bases are a match to TRBD2. The CDR3 contains 17 residues. Germline V gives CDR1 SEHNR, CDR2 FQNEAQ (reference sequence). Trimming cost V 2 bases and J 5 bases; bases outside gene matches: 6. The CDR3 loop reads CASSLRLAGVRTGELFF. In DNA, the CDR3 is TGTGCCAGCAGCTTACGACTAGCGGGAGTAAGAACCGGGGAGCTGTTTTTT.

V gene TRBV5-6 combines with J gene TRBJ2-3; tentative D call: TRBD2 (7 bases). This CDR3 is built from 18 residues. The germline V gene encodes CDR1 SGHDT and CDR2 YYEEEE. With 1 base removed from V and 3 bases from J, the gap between germline ends came to 21 bases. Here the CDR3 DNA reads TGTGCCAGCAGCTTGCCCTCTCGGCTAGGGGGGGAGACAGATACGCAGTATTTT. Translating it yields CASSLPSRLGGETDTQYF. Combining the CDR3 with reference TRBV5-6 and TRBJ2-3 gives the whole variable domain DAGVTQSPTHLIKTRGQQVTLRCSPKSGHDTVSWYQQALGQGPQFIFQYYEEEERQRGNFPDRFSGHQFPNYSSELNVNALLLGDSALYLCASSLPSRLGGETDTQYFGPGTRLTVL.

The J gene is TRBJ2-4, the V gene TRBV19; perhaps TRBD1 as D (6 bases). Germline lookup yields CDR1 LNHDA and CDR2 SQIVND (reference sequence). Trimming removed 3 bases at V and 4 bases at J, with 13 bases between. The length of the CDR3 is 15 residues. The DNA for the CDR3 is TGTGCCAGTAGTATGTCAGGGGCCGCGAAAAACATTCAGTACTTC. It translates to CASSMSGAAKNIQYF.